These 31 T cell receptor beta chains were all obtained from the same sample, sequenced in a study of T cells in Graves' hyperthyroidism and ophthalmopathy. RNA transcripts yielded amplified TCR beta CDR3 regions. RT-PCR in the first round (using the HTBI primer set) targeted the TCR CDR3. TCRdb re-analysed the multiplex PCR reads in MiXCR, keeping a single row per CDR3 protein. This sample has 200,000 to 250,000 distinct CDR3 sequences, with over 15% found just once. The sample taken for sequencing was blood. Receptors originate from a man aged 50 to 59 with Graves' hyperthyroidism.

This clonotype appeared many times. V is TRBV2 and J is TRBJ2-3, with TRBD1 matching over 11 bases. CDR3 length equals 16 residues. The V gene's germline CDR1 is SNHLY and CDR2 FYNNEI. With 3 bases clipped from V and 4 bases from J, the junction kept 6 bases outside the gene matches. CDR3 in DNA: TGTGCCAGCAGTGAGTGGGACAGGGGGTCGGCAGATACGCAGTATTTT. It encodes CASSEWDRGSADTQYF.

This clonotype was found many times. The gene calls are TRBV11-2 and TRBJ2-7; weak D call: TRBD2 (5 bases). The CDR3 is made up of 15 amino acids. Trimming cost V 1 base and J 5 bases, with 15 bases left between them. The germline gives CDR1 SGHAT, CDR2 FQNNGV. The CDR3 loop is CASSLVGSSLDEQYF. Here the CDR3 DNA reads TGTGCCAGCAGCTTAGTAGGGAGCTCCCTGGACGAGCAGTACTTC. The variable domain in full, with the rest retrieved from reference TRBV11-2 and TRBJ2-7, is EAGVAQSPRYKIIEKRQSVAFWCNPISGHATLYWYQQILGQGPKLLIQFQNNGVVDDSQLPKDRFSAERLKGVDSTLKIQPAKLEDSAVYLCASSLVGSSLDEQYFGPGTRLTVT.

The chain links TRBV9 to TRBJ2-2; 8 bases map to TRBD1. Per germline, CDR1 SGDLS and CDR2 YYNGEE. The CDR3 is 16 amino acids. The V and J ends lost 0 bases and 6 bases, in that order; junction bases with no gene match: 7. CDR3 sequence reads: CASSVDPGGAAGELFF. DNA for the CDR3: TGTGCCAGCAGCGTAGACCCAGGGGGCGCCGCCGGGGAGCTGTTTTTT.

The rearrangement uses TRBV6-1 and TRBJ2-4; D unclear. V lost 6 bases to trimming and J lost 3 bases, with 3 bases between them. The CDR3 is made up of 11 amino acids. CDR1 is MNHNS and CDR2 is SASEGT in the germline V gene. The DNA of the CDR3 is TGTGCCAGCAGGAACAAAAACATTCAGTACTTC. It yields the protein CASRNKNIQYF.

The chain combines TRBV7-6 with TRBJ2-7; either TRBD1 or TRBD2 may supply D (5 bases each). V lost 5 bases and J lost 4, with 21 bases in between. The CDR3 consists of 16 residues. Germline loops: CDR1 SGHVS, CDR2 FNYEAQ. CDR3 DNA sequence: TGTGCCAGCAGCCCAAAAACCGGGACGGGACGGTACGAGCAGTACTTC. It specifies CASSPKTGTGRYEQYF.

The rearrangement links TRBV19 to TRBJ2-5; perhaps D is TRBD1 or TRBD2 (6 bases each). Germline V gene lookup returns CDR1 LNHDA and CDR2 SQIVND (reference sequence). The CDR3 loop spans 14 amino acids. V was cut by 3 bases and J by 1 base, with 9 bases left in between. As DNA, the CDR3 is TGTGCCAGTAGTATGACGGGGGCCCAAGAGACCCAGTACTTC. This codes for CASSMTGAQETQYF.

This clonotype was detected ten times or more. The chain carries TRBV2 and TRBJ1-2, with 8 bases aligning to TRBD1. Germline CDR1 and CDR2: SNHLY and FYNNEI. V shed 7 bases and J 5 bases; nucleotides not matched to a gene: 12. The length of the CDR3 is 15 residues. The CDR3 DNA reads TGTGCCAGCAAAACTCCAGGGGGCGCGCGATATGGCTACACCTTC. As protein: CASKTPGGARYGYTF.

There are many counts of this clonotype. The CDR3 DNA reads TGTGCCAGCAGCTCATACAGCGGGTCCTCCTACAATGAGCAGTTCTTC. This encodes CASSSYSGSSYNEQFF. The chain carries TRBV7-9 and TRBJ2-1; a weak D match, TRBD2 (6 bases). V was cut by 4 bases and J by 0 bases, with 13 bases left in between. The length of the CDR3 is 16 residues. Germline CDR1 is SEHNR and CDR2 is FQNEAQ (reference sequence).

In this sample, this clonotype turned up a few times. This chain joins TRBV27 and TRBJ2-5; a weak D match, TRBD2 (6 bases). V was pared by 3 bases and J by 1 base, with 15 bases between. Germline assignment: CDR1 MNHEY and CDR2 SMNVEV (reference sequence). The CDR3 runs 16 residues. The CDR3 DNA sequence: TGTGCCAGCAGTTTTGGATCGGGAGAGATCCAAGAGACCCAGTACTTC. Translating it yields CASSFGSGEIQETQYF.

The sample holds many counts of this clonotype. This chain connects TRBV12-3 or TRBV12-4 to TRBJ2-7, with 9 bases fitting TRBD1. J was trimmed by 3 bases and V by 3 bases; bases with no gene match: 9. The CDR3 loop spans 16 amino acids. CDR3 region: CASSFPSLTGGYEQYF. The CDR3 nucleotides are TGTGCCAGCAGTTTTCCCTCTCTGACAGGGGGCTACGAGCAGTACTTC.

This clonotype was counted ten times or more. This sequence joins TRBV7-9 and TRBJ2-5, with 8 bases matching TRBD1. The ends lost 8 bases at V and 4 bases at J; junction bases unmatched: 3. CDR3 length: 12 amino acids. The germline gives CDR1 SEHNR, CDR2 FQNEAQ (reference sequence). The CDR3 sequence: CASQDRAETQYF. For the CDR3, the DNA is TGTGCCAGCCAGGACAGGGCAGAGACCCAGTACTTC.

This clonotype was recorded many times. The chain joins TRBV20-1 to TRBJ2-7; perhaps TRBD2 as D (5 bases). Trimming pared 3 bases from V and 0 bases from J, leaving 12 bases between. This CDR3 comprises 14 residues. Germline V gene sequence: CDR1 DFQATT, CDR2 SNEGSKA (reference sequence). Written as DNA, the CDR3 is TGCAGTGCTAGGCCCTCGGGGAGCTCCTACGAGCAGTACTTC. Translation gives CSARPSGSSYEQYF.

This clonotype was counted ten times or more. The chain has TRBV7-3 and TRBJ1-1; D is undetermined. Germline loops: CDR1 SGHTA, CDR2 FQGTGA. Trimming left V 5 bases short and J 0 bases short, with 7 bases between. This CDR3 contains 13 residues. Here the CDR3 DNA reads TGTGCCAGCAGCCTGGACCTGAACACTGAAGCTTTCTTT. This gives the protein CASSLDLNTEAFF.

Ten or more counts support this clonotype. The V and J genes are TRBV7-6 and TRBJ2-1; possibly TRBD2 for D (5 bases). The CDR3 has 14 residues. CDR1 SGHVS and CDR2 FNYEAQ come from the germline V gene. The V and J ends lost 5 bases and 6 bases respectively, with 14 bases between them. In DNA, the CDR3 is TGTGCCAGCAGCGACCCCGGAGGCGGCAATGAGCAGTTCTTC. Its protein product is CASSDPGGGNEQFF.

This clonotype was observed many times. This rearrangement joins TRBV20-1 to TRBJ2-3; possibly TRBD2 for D (5 bases). The CDR3 runs to 14 residues. The germline V gene encodes CDR1 DFQATT and CDR2 SNEGSKA (reference sequence). V shed 4 bases and J shed 4 bases, with 15 bases lying between them. In DNA form, the CDR3 reads TGCAGTGCTACCCGACCCGCGCGGGCAGATACGCAGTATTTT. Encoded protein: CSATRPARADTQYF.

This clonotype was observed many times. The rearrangement uses TRBV2 and TRBJ2-7; D is uncertain. With 4 bases removed from V and 0 bases from J, the gap between germline ends came to 7 bases. The CDR3 is 13 residues long. Per germline, CDR1 SNHLY and CDR2 FYNNEI. The CDR3 sequence: CASSAPFSYEQYF. CDR3 bases: TGTGCCAGCAGTGCGCCCTTCTCCTACGAGCAGTACTTC.

The table lists this clonotype with many counts. The rearrangement links TRBV12-5 to TRBJ2-1; either TRBD1 or TRBD2 may fit D (5 bases each). This CDR3 is built from 13 residues. V dropped 0 bases and J dropped 10 bases, with 10 bases sitting between them. CDR1 is LGHNT and CDR2 is FRNRAP in the germline V gene. The CDR3 reads CASGLVMGTEQFF. The CDR3, as DNA: TGTGCTAGTGGTTTGGTAATGGGGACCGAGCAGTTCTTC.

This sequence joins TRBV2 and TRBJ1-1; maybe TRBD1 (6 bases). CDR1 and CDR2 (germline): SNHLY, FYNNEI. This CDR3 contains 12 residues. Trimming removed 6 bases at V and 5 bases at J, with 10 bases between. The CDR3 spells CASRTTGTEAFF. The CDR3 nucleotides are TGTGCCAGCAGAACGACAGGAACTGAAGCTTTCTTT.

This clonotype occurred many times. This chain connects TRBV7-2 to TRBJ1-2; no clear D. The V end lost 7 bases, the J end lost 1 base, and 10 bases lay between the germline ends. CDR1 SGHTA and CDR2 FQGNSA come from the germline V gene. CDR3 length equals 13 residues. This CDR3 reads CASTKGSNYGYTF. CDR3 DNA sequence: TGTGCCAGCACCAAGGGCAGTAACTATGGCTACACCTTC.

V and J are TRBV11-2 and TRBJ2-5; D possibly corresponds to TRBD1 (6 bases). This CDR3 is 16 amino acids long. The V end was cut by 5 bases, the J end by 5 bases, with 21 bases between. Germline CDR1 is SGHAT and CDR2 is FQNNGV. CDR3: CASSHMYLTGMETQYF. As DNA, the CDR3 is TGTGCCAGCAGCCACATGTACTTAACAGGGATGGAGACCCAGTACTTC.

This clonotype was counted at least ten times. The rearrangement links TRBV29-1 to TRBJ2-2; 11 bases fit TRBD1. CDR1 and CDR2 from the germline V gene are SQVTM and ANQGSEA. The CDR3 has 14 residues. The trim removed 7 bases at V and 4 bases at J, leaving 5 bases unmatched. The CDR3 sequence: CSAVGTGGTGELFF. Written as DNA, the CDR3 is TGCAGCGCCGTAGGGACAGGGGGCACCGGGGAGCTGTTTTTT.

In this sample, this clonotype turned up a few times. V is TRBV10-3 and J is TRBJ2-3; 9 bases are shared with TRBD1. This CDR3 spans 14 amino acids. Germline assignment: CDR1 ENHRY and CDR2 SYGVKD. V trimming: 6 bases; J trimming: 3 bases; junction bases outside the gene matches: 4. The CDR3 DNA reads TGTGCCATCAGGGGACAGGGAAGTACAGATACGCAGTATTTT. As protein: CAIRGQGSTDTQYF.

This clonotype was counted at least ten times. This chain joins TRBV27 and TRBJ2-7, with TRBD1 identical over 11 bases. The ends lost 5 bases at V and 4 bases at J; junction bases unmatched: 7. The CDR3 extends over 15 amino acids. The V gene's germline CDR1 is MNHEY and CDR2 SMNVEV (reference sequence). This chain's CDR3 is CASSLRTGGSYEQYF. For the CDR3, the DNA is TGTGCCAGCAGTCTCCGGACAGGGGGCAGTTACGAGCAGTACTTC.

This clonotype was observed many times. The chain recombines TRBV18 with TRBJ2-5, with 10 bases that match TRBD1. Germline values: CDR1 KGHSH, CDR2 LQKENI. V lost 2 bases to trimming and J lost 4 bases; unmatched junction nucleotides: 4. The CDR3 contains 15 residues. CDR3 nucleotide sequence: TGTGCCAGCTCACCAGACAGGGGGCAAGGAGAGACCCAGTACTTC. This gives the protein CASSPDRGQGETQYF.

This clonotype occurred many times. The chain couples TRBV29-1 to TRBJ2-1; 9 bases match TRBD2. The CDR3 covers 15 residues. The germline CDR1 and CDR2 sequences are SQVTM and ANQGSEA. V gave up 2 bases and J gave up 9 bases; unmatched junction bases: 11. The CDR3 region has the DNA TGCAGCGTTGAAAACCCTAGCGGGGTCTTGGGTGAGCAGTTCTTC. Protein: CSVENPSGVLGEQFF.

This clonotype was observed many times. The chain combines TRBV20-1 with TRBJ2-7; TRBD1 aligns across 9 bases. Trimming removed 7 bases from V and 5 bases from J; junction bases left unmatched: 9. The germline CDR1 and CDR2 sequences are DFQATT and SNEGSKA (reference sequence). The CDR3 length is 13 residues. DNA for the CDR3: TGCAGTGTATGGGGACAGGGATCTCACGAGCAGTACTTC. This codes for CSVWGQGSHEQYF.

CDR3 sequence reads: CAISDGNSYNEQFF. CDR3 nucleotides: TGTGCCATCAGTGATGGGAACTCCTACAATGAGCAGTTCTTC. This chain connects TRBV10-3 to TRBJ2-1; no clear D gene. In germline, CDR1 is ENHRY, CDR2 SYGVKD. V lost 3 bases, J lost 0 bases, and 6 bases lay in between. This CDR3 is 14 amino acids long.

This clonotype has just a few counts. J is TRBJ2-7 and V is TRBV29-1; D gene uncertain. CDR1 is SQVTM and CDR2 is ANQGSEA in the germline V gene. Deletions cut 6 bases from V and 2 bases from J, with 14 bases between. This CDR3 has 13 amino acids. The CDR3 here is CSVASGTTYEQYF. CDR3 coding DNA: TGCAGCGTCGCTTCGGGTACTACCTACGAGCAGTACTTC.

This clonotype turned up a few times. V gene TRBV27 combines with J gene TRBJ2-2; 15 nucleotides agree with TRBD2. The ends lost 3 bases at V and 3 bases at J; junction bases unmatched: 2. This CDR3 region has 17 residues. Germline loops: CDR1 MNHEY, CDR2 SMNVEV (reference sequence). The CDR3 loop is CASSLGLAGGYTGELFF. The CDR3, as DNA: TGTGCCAGCAGTTTGGGACTAGCGGGAGGTTACACCGGGGAGCTGTTTTTT.

In its sample, this clonotype was seen a few times. This chain links TRBV29-1 with TRBJ1-4; TRBD1 matches 7 bases. V was clipped by 7 bases and J by 4 bases; unmatched bases: 12. This CDR3 is built from 15 residues. Germline V lookup: CDR1 SQVTM, CDR2 ANQGSEA. Here the CDR3 reads CSAILPGQHNEKLFF. CDR3 bases: TGCAGCGCTATCCTCCCGGGACAGCATAATGAAAAACTGTTTTTT.

Many counts were recorded for this clonotype. The chain carries TRBV15 and TRBJ2-3, with D perhaps matching TRBD1 (6 bases). CDR1 and CDR2 from the germline V gene are LNHNV and YYDKDF (reference sequence). The ends were cut back, 1 base at V and 4 bases at J, with 15 bases in the middle. The CDR3 has 16 residues. The CDR3 sequence is CATSRGPSGVADTQYF. CDR3 in DNA: TGTGCCACCAGCAGAGGCCCCTCAGGGGTGGCAGATACGCAGTATTTT.